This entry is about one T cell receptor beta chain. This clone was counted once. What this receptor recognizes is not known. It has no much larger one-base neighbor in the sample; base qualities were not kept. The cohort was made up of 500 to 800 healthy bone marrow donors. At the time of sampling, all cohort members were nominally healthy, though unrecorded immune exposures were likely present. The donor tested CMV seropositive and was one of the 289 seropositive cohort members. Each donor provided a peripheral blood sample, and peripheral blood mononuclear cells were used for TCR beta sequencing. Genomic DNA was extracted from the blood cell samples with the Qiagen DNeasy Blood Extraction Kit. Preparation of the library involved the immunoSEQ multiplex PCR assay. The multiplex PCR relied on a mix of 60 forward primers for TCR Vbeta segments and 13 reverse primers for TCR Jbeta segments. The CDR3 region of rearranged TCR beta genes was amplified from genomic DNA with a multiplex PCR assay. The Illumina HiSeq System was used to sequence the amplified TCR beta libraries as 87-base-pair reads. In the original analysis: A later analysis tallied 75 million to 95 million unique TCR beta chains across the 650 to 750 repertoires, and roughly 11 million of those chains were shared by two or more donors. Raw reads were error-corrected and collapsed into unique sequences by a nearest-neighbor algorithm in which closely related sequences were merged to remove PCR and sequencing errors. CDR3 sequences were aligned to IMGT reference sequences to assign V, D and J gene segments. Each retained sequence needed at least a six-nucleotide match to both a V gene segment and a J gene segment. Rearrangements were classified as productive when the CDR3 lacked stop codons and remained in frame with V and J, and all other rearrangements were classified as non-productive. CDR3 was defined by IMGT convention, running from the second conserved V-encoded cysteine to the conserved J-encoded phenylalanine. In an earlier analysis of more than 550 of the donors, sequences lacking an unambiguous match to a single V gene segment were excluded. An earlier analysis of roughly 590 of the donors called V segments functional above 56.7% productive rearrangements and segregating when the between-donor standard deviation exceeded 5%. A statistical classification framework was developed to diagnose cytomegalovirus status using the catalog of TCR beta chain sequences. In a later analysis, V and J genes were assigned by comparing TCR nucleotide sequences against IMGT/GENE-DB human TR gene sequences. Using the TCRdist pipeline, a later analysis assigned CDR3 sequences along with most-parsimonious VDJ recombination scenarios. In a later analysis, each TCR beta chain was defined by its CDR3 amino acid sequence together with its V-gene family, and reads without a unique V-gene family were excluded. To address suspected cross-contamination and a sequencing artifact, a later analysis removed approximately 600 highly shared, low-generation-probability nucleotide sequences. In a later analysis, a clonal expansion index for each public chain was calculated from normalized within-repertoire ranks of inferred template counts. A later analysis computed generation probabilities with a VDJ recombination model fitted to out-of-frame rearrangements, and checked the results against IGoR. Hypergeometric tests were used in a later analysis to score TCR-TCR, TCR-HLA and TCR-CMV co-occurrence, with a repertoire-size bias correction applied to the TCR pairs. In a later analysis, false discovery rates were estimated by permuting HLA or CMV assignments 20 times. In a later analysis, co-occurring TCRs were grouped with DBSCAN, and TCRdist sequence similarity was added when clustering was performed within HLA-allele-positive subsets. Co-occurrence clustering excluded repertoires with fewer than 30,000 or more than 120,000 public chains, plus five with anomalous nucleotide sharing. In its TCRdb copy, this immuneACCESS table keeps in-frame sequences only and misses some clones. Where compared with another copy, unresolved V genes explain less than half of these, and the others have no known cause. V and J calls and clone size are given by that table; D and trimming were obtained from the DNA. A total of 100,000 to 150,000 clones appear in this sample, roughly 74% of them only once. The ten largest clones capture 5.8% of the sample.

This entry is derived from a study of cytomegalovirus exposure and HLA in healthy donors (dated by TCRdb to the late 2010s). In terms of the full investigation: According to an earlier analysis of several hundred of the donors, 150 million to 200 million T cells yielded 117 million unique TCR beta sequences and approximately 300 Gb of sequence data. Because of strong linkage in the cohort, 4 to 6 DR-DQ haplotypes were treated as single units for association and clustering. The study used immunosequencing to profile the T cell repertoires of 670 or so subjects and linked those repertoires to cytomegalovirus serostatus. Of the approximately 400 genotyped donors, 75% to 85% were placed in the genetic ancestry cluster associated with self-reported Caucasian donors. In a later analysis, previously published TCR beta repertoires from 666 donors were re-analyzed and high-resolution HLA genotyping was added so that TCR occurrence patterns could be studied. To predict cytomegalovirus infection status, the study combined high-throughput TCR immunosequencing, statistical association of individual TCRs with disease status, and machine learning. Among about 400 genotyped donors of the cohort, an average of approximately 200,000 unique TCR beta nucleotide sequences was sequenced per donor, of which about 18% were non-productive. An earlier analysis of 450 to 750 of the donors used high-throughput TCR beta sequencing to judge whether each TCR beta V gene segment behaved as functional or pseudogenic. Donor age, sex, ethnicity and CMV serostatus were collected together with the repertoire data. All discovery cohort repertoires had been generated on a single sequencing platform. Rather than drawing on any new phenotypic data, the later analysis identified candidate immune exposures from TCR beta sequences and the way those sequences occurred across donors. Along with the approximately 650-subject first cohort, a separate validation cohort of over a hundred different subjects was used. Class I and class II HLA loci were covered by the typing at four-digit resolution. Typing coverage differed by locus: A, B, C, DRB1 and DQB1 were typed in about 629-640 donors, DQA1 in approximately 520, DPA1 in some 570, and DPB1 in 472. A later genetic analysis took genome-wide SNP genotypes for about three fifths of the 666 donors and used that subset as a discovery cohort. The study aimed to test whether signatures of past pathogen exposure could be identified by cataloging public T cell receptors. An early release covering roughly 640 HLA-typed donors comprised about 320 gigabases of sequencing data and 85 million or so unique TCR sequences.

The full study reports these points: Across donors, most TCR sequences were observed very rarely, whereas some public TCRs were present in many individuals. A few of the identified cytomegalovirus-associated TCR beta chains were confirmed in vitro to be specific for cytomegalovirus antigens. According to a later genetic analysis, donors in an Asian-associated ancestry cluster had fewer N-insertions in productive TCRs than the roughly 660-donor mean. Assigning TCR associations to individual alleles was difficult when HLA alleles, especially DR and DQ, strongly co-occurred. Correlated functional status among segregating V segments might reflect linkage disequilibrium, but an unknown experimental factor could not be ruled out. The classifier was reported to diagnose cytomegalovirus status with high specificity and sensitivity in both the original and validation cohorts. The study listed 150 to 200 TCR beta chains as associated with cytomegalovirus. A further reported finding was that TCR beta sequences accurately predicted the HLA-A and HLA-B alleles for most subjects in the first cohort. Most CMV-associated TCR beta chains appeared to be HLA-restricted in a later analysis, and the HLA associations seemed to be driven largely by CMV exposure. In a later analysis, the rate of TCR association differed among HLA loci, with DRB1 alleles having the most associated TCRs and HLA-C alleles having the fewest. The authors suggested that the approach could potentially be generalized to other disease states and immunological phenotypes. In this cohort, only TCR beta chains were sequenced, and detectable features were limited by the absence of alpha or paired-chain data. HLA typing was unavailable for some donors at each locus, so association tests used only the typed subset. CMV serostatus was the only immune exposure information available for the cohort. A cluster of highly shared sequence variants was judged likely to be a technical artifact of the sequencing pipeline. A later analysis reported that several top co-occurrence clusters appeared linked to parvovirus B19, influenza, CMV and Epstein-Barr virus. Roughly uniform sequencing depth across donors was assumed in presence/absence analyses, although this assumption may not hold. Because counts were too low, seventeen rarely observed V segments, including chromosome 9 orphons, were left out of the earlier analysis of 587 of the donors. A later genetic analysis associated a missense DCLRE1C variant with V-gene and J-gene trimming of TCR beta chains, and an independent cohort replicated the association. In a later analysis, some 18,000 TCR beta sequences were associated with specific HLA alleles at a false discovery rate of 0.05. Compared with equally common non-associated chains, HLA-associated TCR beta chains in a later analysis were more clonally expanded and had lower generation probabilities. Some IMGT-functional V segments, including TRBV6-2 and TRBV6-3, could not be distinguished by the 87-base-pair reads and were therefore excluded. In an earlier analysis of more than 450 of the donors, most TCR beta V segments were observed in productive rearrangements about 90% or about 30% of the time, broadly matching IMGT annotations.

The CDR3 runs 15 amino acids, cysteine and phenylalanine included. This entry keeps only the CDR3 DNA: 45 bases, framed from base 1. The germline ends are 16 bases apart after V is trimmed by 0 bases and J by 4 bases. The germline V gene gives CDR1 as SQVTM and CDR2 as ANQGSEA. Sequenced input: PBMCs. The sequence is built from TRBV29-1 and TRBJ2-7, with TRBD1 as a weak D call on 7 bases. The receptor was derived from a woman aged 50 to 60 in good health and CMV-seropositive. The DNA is TGCAGCGTTGAAGATCACGGAGGGGGCAAGTACGAGCAGTACTTC. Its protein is CSVEDHGGGKYEQYF.